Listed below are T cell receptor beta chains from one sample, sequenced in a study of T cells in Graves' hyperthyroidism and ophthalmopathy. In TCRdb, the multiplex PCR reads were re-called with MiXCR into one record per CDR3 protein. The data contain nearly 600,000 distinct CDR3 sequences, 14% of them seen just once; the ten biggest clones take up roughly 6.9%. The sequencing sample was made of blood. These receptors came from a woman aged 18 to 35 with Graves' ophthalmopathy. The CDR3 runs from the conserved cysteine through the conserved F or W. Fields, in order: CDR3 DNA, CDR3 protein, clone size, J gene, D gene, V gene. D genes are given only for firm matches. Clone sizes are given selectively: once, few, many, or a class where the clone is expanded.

CDR3 DNA: TGTGCCAACGAGCGACAGACAGTAACCTATCAGCCCCAGCATTTT
CDR3 protein: CANERQTVTYQPQHF
clone size: few
J gene: TRBJ1-5
D gene: -
V gene: TRBV25-1

CDR3 DNA: TGTGCCAGCAGCTCACTACGGACAGCAGACTACGAGCAGTACTTC
CDR3 protein: CASSSLRTADYEQYF
clone size: -
J gene: TRBJ2-7
D gene: -
V gene: TRBV13

CDR3 DNA: TGTGCCTGGAGTGTCACAGGGACAGATACGCAGTATTTT
CDR3 protein: CAWSVTGTDTQYF
clone size: many
J gene: TRBJ2-3
D gene: -
V gene: TRBV30

CDR3 DNA: TGTGCCAGCAGCTTAGCTACCGGGACAGGGGGGAACATTCAGTACTTC
CDR3 protein: CASSLATGTGGNIQYF
clone size: many
J gene: TRBJ2-4
D gene: TRBD1
V gene: TRBV7-8

CDR3 DNA: TGTGCCAGCAGACCCGGACAGGCCCGGATCCAGCCCCAGCATTTT
CDR3 protein: CASRPGQARIQPQHF
clone size: many
J gene: TRBJ1-5
D gene: TRBD1
V gene: TRBV6-1

CDR3 DNA: TGTGCCAGTAGTATATCCGCGAACACTGAAGCTTTCTTT
CDR3 protein: CASSISANTEAFF
clone size: few
J gene: TRBJ1-1
D gene: -
V gene: TRBV19

CDR3 DNA: TGTGCCAGCAGGGTAATAGAGACCCAGTACTTC
CDR3 protein: CASRVIETQYF
clone size: many
J gene: TRBJ2-5
D gene: -
V gene: TRBV6-1

CDR3 DNA: TGCAGCGTTGAGGTTGCAGGGTGGGGTGAGCAGTTCTTC
CDR3 protein: CSVEVAGWGEQFF
clone size: few
J gene: TRBJ2-1
D gene: -
V gene: TRBV29-1

CDR3 DNA: TGTGCCAGCAGCGTAGGTAGCGGGAGCTCTAATGAGCAGTTCTTC
CDR3 protein: CASSVGSGSSNEQFF
clone size: few
J gene: TRBJ2-1
D gene: TRBD2
V gene: TRBV9

CDR3 DNA: TGTGCCATCAGTGATCCGGGGGGGACTGAAGCTTTCTTT
CDR3 protein: CAISDPGGTEAFF
clone size: many
J gene: TRBJ1-1
D gene: -
V gene: TRBV10-3

CDR3 DNA: TGCAGTGCTATTAACTACCTCAAGGGCTCATCTGGAAACACCATATATTTT
CDR3 protein: CSAINYLKGSSGNTIYF
clone size: -
J gene: TRBJ1-3
D gene: -
V gene: TRBV20-1

CDR3 DNA: TGTGCCAGCAGCTTAAGGGGACTCTCAATGAGCAGTCTAAGACCCCCCGAGCAGTTCTTC
CDR3 protein: CASSLRGLSMSSLRPPEQFF
clone size: few
J gene: TRBJ2-1
D gene: -
V gene: TRBV7-3

CDR3 DNA: TGTGCCAGCAGCTTCCGGGACAGGGGCTCACCCCTCCACTTT
CDR3 protein: CASSFRDRGSPLHF
clone size: many
J gene: TRBJ1-6
D gene: TRBD1
V gene: TRBV7-9

CDR3 DNA: TGTGCCACCCAGGGCCCGGACCAAGAAAAACTGTTTTTT
CDR3 protein: CATQGPDQEKLFF
clone size: many
J gene: TRBJ1-4
D gene: -
V gene: TRBV2

CDR3 DNA: TGCAGTGCTAGACCCCTCTCTGGAAACACCATATATTTT
CDR3 protein: CSARPLSGNTIYF
clone size: many
J gene: TRBJ1-3
D gene: -
V gene: TRBV20-1

CDR3 DNA: TGTGCCAGCAGCTTGTATCGCAGCACCTTATCCACCTACGAGCAGTACTTC
CDR3 protein: CASSLYRSTLSTYEQYF
clone size: many
J gene: TRBJ2-7
D gene: -
V gene: TRBV5-6

CDR3 DNA: TGCGCCAGCAGCCATTCCGGACAGGGAGATGGCTACACCTTC
CDR3 protein: CASSHSGQGDGYTF
clone size: -
J gene: TRBJ1-2
D gene: TRBD1
V gene: TRBV4-1

CDR3 DNA: TGTGCCAGCAGCTTATTAGGGGTACGGTCTAAAACAGATACGCAGTATTTT
CDR3 protein: CASSLLGVRSKTDTQYF
clone size: many
J gene: TRBJ2-3
D gene: -
V gene: TRBV7-8

CDR3 DNA: TGTGCCAGCAGTTACCAGACGGCGGGGGCACCTGGAAACACCATATATTTT
CDR3 protein: CASSYQTAGAPGNTIYF
clone size: few
J gene: TRBJ1-3
D gene: -
V gene: TRBV6-5

CDR3 DNA: TGTGCCAGCAGCCCATCGACAGGGTCAAACATTCAGTACTTC
CDR3 protein: CASSPSTGSNIQYF
clone size: few
J gene: TRBJ2-4
D gene: TRBD1
V gene: TRBV11-3

CDR3 DNA: TGCAGCGTTGTTCGACAGGTTACCAATGAGCAGTTCTTC
CDR3 protein: CSVVRQVTNEQFF
clone size: many
J gene: TRBJ2-1
D gene: -
V gene: TRBV29-1

CDR3 DNA: TGTGCCAGCAGTTTCGCGTATGGCTACACCTTC
CDR3 protein: CASSFAYGYTF
clone size: few
J gene: TRBJ1-2
D gene: -
V gene: TRBV6-5

CDR3 DNA: TGTGCCTGGAGTTGGGACCCACGAGACACTGAAGCTTTCTTT
CDR3 protein: CAWSWDPRDTEAFF
clone size: many
J gene: TRBJ1-1
D gene: -
V gene: TRBV30

CDR3 DNA: TGTGCCACCGGTCTCTTTGGGGGGCTCAACACCTTC
CDR3 protein: CATGLFGGLNTF
clone size: -
J gene: TRBJ1-2
D gene: -
V gene: TRBV19

CDR3 DNA: TGTGCCAGCAGCCAAGACAAAATAGCGGGAGTAGTCGAGACCCAGTACTTC
CDR3 protein: CASSQDKIAGVVETQYF
clone size: many
J gene: TRBJ2-5
D gene: TRBD2
V gene: TRBV3-1

CDR3 DNA: TGTGCCAGTAGTATAAACGGGCAGGTTTCCAATCAGCCCCAGCATTTT
CDR3 protein: CASSINGQVSNQPQHF
clone size: -
J gene: TRBJ1-5
D gene: -
V gene: TRBV19

CDR3 DNA: TGTGCCAGCAGTTACGGGACAGGGGCCAATCAGCCCCAGCATTTT
CDR3 protein: CASSYGTGANQPQHF
clone size: many
J gene: TRBJ1-5
D gene: TRBD1
V gene: TRBV6-5

CDR3 DNA: TGTGCCAGCAGTTTATGGTCTCGGGGGGGCGACCCCAATGAGCAGTTCTTC
CDR3 protein: CASSLWSRGGDPNEQFF
clone size: many
J gene: TRBJ2-1
D gene: TRBD2
V gene: TRBV28

CDR3 DNA: TGTGCCAGCAGCTTGGGCGGGAGTACTTACAATGAGCAGTTCTTC
CDR3 protein: CASSLGGSTYNEQFF
clone size: many
J gene: TRBJ2-1
D gene: TRBD2
V gene: TRBV7-2

CDR3 DNA: TGTGCCATCAGTGGGGCGACAGGAAGCAATCAGCCCCAGCATTTT
CDR3 protein: CAISGATGSNQPQHF
clone size: -
J gene: TRBJ1-5
D gene: -
V gene: TRBV10-3

CDR3 DNA: TGTGCCAGCACCCCGGGGGGGGCTCCCCTGGGATCTAACTATGGCTACACCTTC
CDR3 protein: CASTPGGAPLGSNYGYTF
clone size: many
J gene: TRBJ1-2
D gene: -
V gene: TRBV28